The next 5 T cell receptor beta chains were all read from a single sample in a study of cytomegalovirus exposure and HLA in healthy donors. TCRdb's copy holds only in-frame clones and misses some; the assay was immunoSEQ multiplex PCR. The top ten clones hold around 3% of a sample with around 170,000 clones, approximately 90% of them seen once. Sequences were obtained from PBMCs. Receptors originate from a man younger than 30 in good health and CMV-seronegative.

This clone occurred once. In DNA, the CDR3 is TGTGCCAGCAGCCACCGGACATCAACCTACGAGCAGTACTTC. Residues: CASSHRTSTYEQYF. The V call is TRBV7-2, the J call TRBJ2-7, with TRBD1 as a possible D gene (5 bases). The germline V gene has CDR1 SGHTA and CDR2 FQGNSA. Trimming took 5 bases from V and 2 from J, leaving 13 bases between them. This CDR3 contains 14 residues. The complete variable domain, with remaining parts taken from reference TRBV7-2 and TRBJ2-7, reads GAGVSQSPSNKVTEKGKDVELRCDPISGHTALYWYRQSLGQGLEFLIYFQGNSAPDKSGLPSDRFSAERTGGSVSTLTIQRTQQEDSAVYLCASSHRTSTYEQYFGPGTRLTVT.

V and J are TRBV29-1 and TRBJ2-7; tentatively, D is TRBD1 (5 bases). Trimming stripped 6 bases from V and 1 base from J, with 7 bases between. The CDR3 is 11 amino acids. The germline V gene encodes CDR1 SQVTM and CDR2 ANQGSEA. The CDR3 region is CSVRQSYEQYF. CDR3 nucleotide sequence: TGCAGCGTGCGACAGTCCTACGAGCAGTACTTC.

This chain joins TRBV5-1 and TRBJ1-2; TRBD1 is a possible D gene (6 bases). The CDR3 loop spans 16 amino acids. CDR1 and CDR2 (germline): SGHRS, YFSETQ. V lost 0 bases and J 0 bases, leaving 12 bases between the germline ends. The CDR3 nucleotides are TGCGCCAGCAGCTTGGGTTCAGGGGCCTCTAACTATGGCTACACCTTC. Translation: CASSLGSGASNYGYTF.

The rearrangement links TRBV28 to TRBJ1-3, with 10 bases lining up with TRBD1. V shed 3 bases, J shed 8 bases, and the junction held 10 bases outside the gene matches. CDR3 length equals 16 residues. Per the germline V gene, CDR1 is MDHEN and CDR2 is SYDVKM. The CDR3 spells CASSFRQGARADTIYF. CDR3 nucleotide sequence: TGTGCCAGCAGTTTCCGACAGGGGGCGAGGGCGGACACCATATATTTT.

J is TRBJ1-2 and V is TRBV19; 7 bases align to TRBD1. CDR1 LNHDA and CDR2 SQIVND come from the germline V gene (reference sequence). The CDR3 covers 14 residues. Trimming cost V 2 bases and J 8 bases; bases outside gene matches: 8. CDR3 in amino acids: CASSINQGVRGYTF. As DNA, the CDR3 is TGTGCCAGTAGTATAAACCAGGGGGTAAGAGGCTACACCTTC.